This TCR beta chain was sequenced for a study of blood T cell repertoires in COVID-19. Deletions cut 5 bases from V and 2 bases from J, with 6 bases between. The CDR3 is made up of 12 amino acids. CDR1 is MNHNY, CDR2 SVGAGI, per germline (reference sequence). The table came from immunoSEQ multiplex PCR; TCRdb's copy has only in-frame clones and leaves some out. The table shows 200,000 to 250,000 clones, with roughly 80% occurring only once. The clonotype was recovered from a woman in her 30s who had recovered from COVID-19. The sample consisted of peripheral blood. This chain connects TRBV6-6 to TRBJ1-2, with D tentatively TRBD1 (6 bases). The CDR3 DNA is TGTGCCAGCAGTGGACAGAACTATGGCTACACCTTC. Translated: CASSGQNYGYTF.